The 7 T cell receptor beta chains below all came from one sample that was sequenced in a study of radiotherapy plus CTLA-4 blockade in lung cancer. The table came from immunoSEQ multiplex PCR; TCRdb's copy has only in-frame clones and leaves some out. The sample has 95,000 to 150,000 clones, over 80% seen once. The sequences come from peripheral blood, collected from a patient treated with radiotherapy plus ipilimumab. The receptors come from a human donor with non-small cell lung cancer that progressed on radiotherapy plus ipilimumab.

CDR3 in DNA: TGCAGCGTGCTTGACGTGAGCACAGATACGCAGTATTTT. Protein: CSVLDVSTDTQYF. This rearrangement joins TRBV29-1 to TRBJ2-3, with D hard to call. V dropped 6 bases and J dropped 0 bases, with 10 bases sitting between them. The CDR3 totals 13 residues. Germline CDR1 is SQVTM and CDR2 is ANQGSEA.

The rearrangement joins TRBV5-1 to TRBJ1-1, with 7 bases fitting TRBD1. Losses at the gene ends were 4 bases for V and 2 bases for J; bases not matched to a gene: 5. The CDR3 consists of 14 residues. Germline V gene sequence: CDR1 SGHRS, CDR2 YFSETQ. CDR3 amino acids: CASSRTGVNTEAFF. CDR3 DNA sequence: TGCGCCAGCAGCCGTACAGGGGTCAACACTGAAGCTTTCTTT.

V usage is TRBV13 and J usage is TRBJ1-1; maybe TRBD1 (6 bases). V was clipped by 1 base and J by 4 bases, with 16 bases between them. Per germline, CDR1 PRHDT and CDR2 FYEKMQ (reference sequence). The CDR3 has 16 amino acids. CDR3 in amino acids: CASSLERKRGATEAFF. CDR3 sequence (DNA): TGTGCCAGCAGCTTAGAAAGAAAACGGGGGGCCACTGAAGCTTTCTTT.

CDR3 amino acids: CASGDRGLTQYF. In DNA, the CDR3 is TGTGCCAGCGGGGACAGGGGACTTACCCAGTACTTC. The rearrangement joins TRBV11-3 to TRBJ2-5; 10 bases align to TRBD1. Unmatched junction bases numbered 5, after V lost 8 bases and J lost 8 bases. The CDR3 runs to 12 residues. Germline CDR1 and CDR2: SGHNT and YENEEA.

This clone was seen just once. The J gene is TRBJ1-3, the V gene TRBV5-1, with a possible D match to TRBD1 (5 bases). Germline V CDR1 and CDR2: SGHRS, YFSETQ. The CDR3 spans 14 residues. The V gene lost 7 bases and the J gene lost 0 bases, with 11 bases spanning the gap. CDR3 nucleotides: TGCGCCAGCTCCGGAGGGGACTCTGGAAACACCATATATTTT. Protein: CASSGGDSGNTIYF.

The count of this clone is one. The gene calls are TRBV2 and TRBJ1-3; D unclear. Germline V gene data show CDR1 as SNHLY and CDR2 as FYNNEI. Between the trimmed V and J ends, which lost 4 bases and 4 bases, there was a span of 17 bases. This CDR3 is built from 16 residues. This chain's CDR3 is CASSVLGINSGNTIYF. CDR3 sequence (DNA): TGTGCCAGCAGTGTACTAGGGATTAATTCCGGAAACACCATATATTTT.

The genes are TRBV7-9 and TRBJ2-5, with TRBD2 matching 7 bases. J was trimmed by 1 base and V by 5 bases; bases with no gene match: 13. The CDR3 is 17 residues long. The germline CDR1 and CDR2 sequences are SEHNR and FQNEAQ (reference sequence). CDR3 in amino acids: CASSPGEVAGIQETQYF. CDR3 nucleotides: TGTGCCAGCAGCCCCGGGGAAGTAGCGGGCATCCAAGAGACCCAGTACTTC.